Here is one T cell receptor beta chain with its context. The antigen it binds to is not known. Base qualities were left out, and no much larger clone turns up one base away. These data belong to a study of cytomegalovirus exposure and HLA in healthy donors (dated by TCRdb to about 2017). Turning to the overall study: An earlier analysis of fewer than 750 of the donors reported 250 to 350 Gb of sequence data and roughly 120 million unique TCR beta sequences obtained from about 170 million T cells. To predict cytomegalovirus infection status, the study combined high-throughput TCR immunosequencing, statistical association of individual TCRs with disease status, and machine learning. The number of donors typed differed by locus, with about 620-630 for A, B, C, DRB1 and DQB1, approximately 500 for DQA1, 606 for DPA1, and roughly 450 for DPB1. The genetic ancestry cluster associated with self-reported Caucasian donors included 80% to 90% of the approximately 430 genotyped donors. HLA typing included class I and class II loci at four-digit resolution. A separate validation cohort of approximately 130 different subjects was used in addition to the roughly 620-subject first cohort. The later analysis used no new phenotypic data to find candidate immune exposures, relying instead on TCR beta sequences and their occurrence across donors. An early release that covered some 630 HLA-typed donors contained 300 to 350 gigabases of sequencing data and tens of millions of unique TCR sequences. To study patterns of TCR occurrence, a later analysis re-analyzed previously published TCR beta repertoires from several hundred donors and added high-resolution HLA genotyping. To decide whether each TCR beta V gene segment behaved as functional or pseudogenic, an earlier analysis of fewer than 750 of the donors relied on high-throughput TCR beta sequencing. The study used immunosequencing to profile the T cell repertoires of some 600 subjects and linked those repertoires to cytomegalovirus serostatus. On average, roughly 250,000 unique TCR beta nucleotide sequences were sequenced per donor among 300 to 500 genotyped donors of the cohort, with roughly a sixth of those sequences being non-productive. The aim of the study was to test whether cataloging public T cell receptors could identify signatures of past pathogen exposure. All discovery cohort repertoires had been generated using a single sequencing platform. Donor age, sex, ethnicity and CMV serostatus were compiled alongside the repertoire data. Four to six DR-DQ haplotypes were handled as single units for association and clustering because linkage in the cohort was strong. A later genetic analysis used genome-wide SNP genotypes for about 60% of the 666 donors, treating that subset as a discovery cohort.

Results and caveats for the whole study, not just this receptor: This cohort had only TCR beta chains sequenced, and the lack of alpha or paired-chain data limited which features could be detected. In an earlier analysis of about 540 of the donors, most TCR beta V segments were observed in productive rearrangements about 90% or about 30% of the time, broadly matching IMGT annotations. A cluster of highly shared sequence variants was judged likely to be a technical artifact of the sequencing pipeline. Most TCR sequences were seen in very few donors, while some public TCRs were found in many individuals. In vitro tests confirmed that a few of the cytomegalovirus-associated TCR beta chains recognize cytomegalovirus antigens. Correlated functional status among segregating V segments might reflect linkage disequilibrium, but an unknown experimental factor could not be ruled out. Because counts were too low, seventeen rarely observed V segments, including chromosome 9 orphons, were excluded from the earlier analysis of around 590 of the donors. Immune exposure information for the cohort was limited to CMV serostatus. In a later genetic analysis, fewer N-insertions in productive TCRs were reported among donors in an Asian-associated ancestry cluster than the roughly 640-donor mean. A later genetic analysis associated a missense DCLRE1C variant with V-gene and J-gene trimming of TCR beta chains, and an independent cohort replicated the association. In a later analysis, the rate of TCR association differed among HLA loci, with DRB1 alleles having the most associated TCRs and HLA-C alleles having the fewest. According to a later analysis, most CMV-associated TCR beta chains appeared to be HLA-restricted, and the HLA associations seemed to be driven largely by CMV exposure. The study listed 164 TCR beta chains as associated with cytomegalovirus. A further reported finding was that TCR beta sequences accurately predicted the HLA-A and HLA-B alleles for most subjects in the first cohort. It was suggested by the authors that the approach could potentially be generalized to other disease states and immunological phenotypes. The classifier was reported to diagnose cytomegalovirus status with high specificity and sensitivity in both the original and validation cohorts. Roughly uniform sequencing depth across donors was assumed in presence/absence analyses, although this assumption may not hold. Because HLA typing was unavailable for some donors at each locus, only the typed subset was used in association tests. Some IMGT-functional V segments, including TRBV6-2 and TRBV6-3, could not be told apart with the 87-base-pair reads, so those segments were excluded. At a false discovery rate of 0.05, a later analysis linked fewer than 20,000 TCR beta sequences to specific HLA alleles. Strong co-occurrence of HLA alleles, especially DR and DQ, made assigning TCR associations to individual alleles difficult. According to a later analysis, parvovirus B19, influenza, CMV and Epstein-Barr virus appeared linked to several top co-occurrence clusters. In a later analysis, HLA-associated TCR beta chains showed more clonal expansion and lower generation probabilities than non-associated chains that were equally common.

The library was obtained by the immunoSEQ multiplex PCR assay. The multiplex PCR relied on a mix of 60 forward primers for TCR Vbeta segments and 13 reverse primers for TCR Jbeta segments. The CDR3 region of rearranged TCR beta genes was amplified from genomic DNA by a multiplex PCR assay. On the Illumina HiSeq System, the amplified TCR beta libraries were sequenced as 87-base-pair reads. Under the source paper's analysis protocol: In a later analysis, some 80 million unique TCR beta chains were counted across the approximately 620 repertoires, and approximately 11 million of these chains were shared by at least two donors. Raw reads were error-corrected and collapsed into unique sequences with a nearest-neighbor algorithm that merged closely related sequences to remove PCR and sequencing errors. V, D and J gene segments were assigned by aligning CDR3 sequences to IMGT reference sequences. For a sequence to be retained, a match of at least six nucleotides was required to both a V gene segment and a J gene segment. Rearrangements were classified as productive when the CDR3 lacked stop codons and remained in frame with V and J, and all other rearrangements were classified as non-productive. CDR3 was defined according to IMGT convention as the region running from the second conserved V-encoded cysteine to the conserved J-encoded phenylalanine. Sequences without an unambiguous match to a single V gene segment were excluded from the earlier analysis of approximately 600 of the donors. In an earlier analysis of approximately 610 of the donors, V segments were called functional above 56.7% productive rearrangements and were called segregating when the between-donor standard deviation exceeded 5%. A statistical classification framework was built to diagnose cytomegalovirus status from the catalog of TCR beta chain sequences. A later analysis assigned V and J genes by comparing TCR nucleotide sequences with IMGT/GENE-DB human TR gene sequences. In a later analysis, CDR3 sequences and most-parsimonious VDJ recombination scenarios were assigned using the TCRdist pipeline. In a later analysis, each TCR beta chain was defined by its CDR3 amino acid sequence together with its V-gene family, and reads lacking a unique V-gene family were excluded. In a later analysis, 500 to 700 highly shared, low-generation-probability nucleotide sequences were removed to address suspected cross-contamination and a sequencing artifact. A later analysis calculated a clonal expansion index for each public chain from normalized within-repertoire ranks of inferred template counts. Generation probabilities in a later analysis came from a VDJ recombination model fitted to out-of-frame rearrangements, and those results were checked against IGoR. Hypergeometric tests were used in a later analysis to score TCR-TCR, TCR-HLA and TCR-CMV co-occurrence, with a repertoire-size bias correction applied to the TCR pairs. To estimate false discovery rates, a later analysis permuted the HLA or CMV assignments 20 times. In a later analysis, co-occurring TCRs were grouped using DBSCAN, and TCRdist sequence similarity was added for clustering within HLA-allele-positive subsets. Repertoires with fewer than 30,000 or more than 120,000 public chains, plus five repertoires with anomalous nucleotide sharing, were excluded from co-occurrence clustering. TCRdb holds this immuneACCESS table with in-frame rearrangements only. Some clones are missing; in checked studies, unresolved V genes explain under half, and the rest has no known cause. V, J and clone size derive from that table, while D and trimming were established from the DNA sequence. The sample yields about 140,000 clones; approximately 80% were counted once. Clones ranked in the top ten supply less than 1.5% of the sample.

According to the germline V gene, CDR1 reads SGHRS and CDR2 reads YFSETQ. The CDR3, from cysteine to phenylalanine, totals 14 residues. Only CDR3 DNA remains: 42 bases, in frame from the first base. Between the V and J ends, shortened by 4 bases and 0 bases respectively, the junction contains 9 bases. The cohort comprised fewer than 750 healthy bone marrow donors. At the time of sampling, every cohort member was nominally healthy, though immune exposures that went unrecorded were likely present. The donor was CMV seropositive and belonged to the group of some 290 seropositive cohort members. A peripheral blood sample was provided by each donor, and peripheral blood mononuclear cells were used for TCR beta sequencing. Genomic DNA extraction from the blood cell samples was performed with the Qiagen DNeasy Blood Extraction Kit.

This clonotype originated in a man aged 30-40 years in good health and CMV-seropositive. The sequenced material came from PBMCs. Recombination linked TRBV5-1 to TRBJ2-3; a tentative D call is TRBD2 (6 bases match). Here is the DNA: TGCGCCAGCAGCAAAGGGACTAGCACAGATACGCAGTATTTT. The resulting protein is CASSKGTSTDTQYF. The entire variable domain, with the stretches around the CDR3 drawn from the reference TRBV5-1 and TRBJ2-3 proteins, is KAGVTQTPRYLIKTRGQQVTLSCSPISGHRSVSWYQQTPGQGLQFLFEYFSETQRNKGNFPGRFSGRQFSNSRSEMNVSTLELGDSALYLCASSKGTSTDTQYFGPGTRLTVL.